The 20 T cell receptor beta chains below were found in one sample sequenced in a study of blood T cell repertoires in COVID-19. The method was immunoSEQ multiplex PCR; TCRdb's version includes in-frame clones alone and lacks a portion of them. The sample has about 130,000 clones, 80% to 90% seen once. Material for sequencing was PBMCs or T cells enriched from blood (not recorded which). The source of these receptors is a woman aged 45-59 years who had recovered from COVID-19.

The chain joins TRBV19 to TRBJ1-5; no definite D call. V lost 5 bases and J lost 5, with 10 bases in between. Germline V gene sequence: CDR1 LNHDA, CDR2 SQIVND (reference sequence). The CDR3 totals 13 residues. The DNA of the CDR3 is TGTGCCAGTAGTGGAGGGCTTTATCAGCCCCAGCATTTT. The encoded protein is CASSGGLYQPQHF. Using reference TRBV19 and TRBJ1-5 for the parts outside the CDR3, the full variable domain is DGGITQSPKYLFRKEGQNVTLSCEQNLNHDAMYWYRQDPGQGLRLIYYSQIVNDFQKGDIAEGYSVSREKKESFPLTVTSAQKNPTAFYLCASSGGLYQPQHFGDGTRLSIL.

This chain uses TRBV6-5 with TRBJ1-1; the match to TRBD1 covers 7 bases. The CDR3 runs 15 residues. Germline-derived CDR1 and CDR2 are MNHEY and SVGAGI. V dropped 6 bases and J dropped 4; count of bases not matched to a gene: 11. The CDR3 loop is CASRPGAEGATEAFF. Here the CDR3 DNA reads TGTGCCAGCAGACCGGGCGCCGAGGGGGCCACTGAAGCTTTCTTT.

This clone was detected only a few times. This chain links TRBV2 with TRBJ1-3; a weak D match, TRBD1 (5 bases). The V gene's germline CDR1 is SNHLY and CDR2 FYNNEI. This CDR3 spans 15 amino acids. The V gene lost 5 bases and the J gene lost 0 bases, with 11 bases spanning the gap. CDR3 DNA: TGTGCCAGCAGTTACAGGAGCCACTCTGGAAACACCATATATTTT. The encoded protein is CASSYRSHSGNTIYF. The entire variable domain, with the rest obtained from reference TRBV2 and TRBJ1-3, is as follows: EPEVTQTPSHQVTQMGQEVILRCVPISNHLYFYWYRQILGQKVEFLVSFYNNEISEKSEIFDDQFSVERPDGSNFTLKIRSTKLEDSAMYFCASSYRSHSGNTIYFGEGSWLTVV.

This clone was seen a few times. The V gene is TRBV10-3, the J gene TRBJ2-1; TRBD2 is a possible D gene (5 bases). V was clipped by 7 bases and J by 9 bases, with 19 bases between them. CDR3 length equals 14 residues. Germline V gene lookup returns CDR1 ENHRY and CDR2 SYGVKD. The CDR3 coding sequence is TGTGCCATCACCGAACCCCGTGAGGGCGGTGAGCAGTTCTTC. This translates into CAITEPREGGEQFF.

This sequence joins TRBV12-5 and TRBJ1-1; no clear D gene. CDR1 is LGHNT and CDR2 is FRNRAP in the germline V gene. This CDR3 region has 13 residues. V was pared by 4 bases and J by 4 bases, with 10 bases between. The CDR3 loop is CASGSDRGTEAFF. CDR3 coding DNA: TGTGCTAGTGGTTCGGACCGGGGCACTGAAGCTTTCTTT. The full variable domain, in which reference TRBV12-5 and TRBJ1-1 provide the parts outside the CDR3, is DARVTQTPRHKVTEMGQEVTMRCQPILGHNTVFWYRQTMMQGLELLAYFRNRAPLDDSGMPKDRFSAEMPDATLATLKIQPSEPRDSAVYFCASGSDRGTEAFFGQGTRLTVV.

The chain couples TRBV19 to TRBJ2-7, with TRBD1 as a possible D gene (5 bases). V was pared by 3 bases and J by 4 bases, with 13 bases between. Germline CDR1 and CDR2: LNHDA and SQIVND (reference sequence). The length of the CDR3 is 14 residues. Here the CDR3 DNA reads TGTGCCAGTAGTATTTCTGACAGCTATTACGAGCAGTACTTC. Its protein product is CASSISDSYYEQYF.

The V call is TRBV7-8, the J call TRBJ2-1; 8 bases match TRBD1. V gave up 6 bases and J gave up 4 bases; unmatched junction bases: 8. CDR1 is SGHVS and CDR2 is FQNEAQ in the germline V gene. CDR3 length equals 15 residues. The CDR3 sequence is CASSNRRDRYNEQFF. The CDR3 DNA follows: TGTGCCAGCAGTAACCGCCGGGACAGGTACAATGAGCAGTTCTTC. The full variable domain, completed using reference TRBV7-8 and TRBJ2-1, is GAGVSQSPRYKVAKRGQDVALRCDPISGHVSLFWYQQALGQGPEFLTYFQNEAQLDKSGLPSDRFFAERPEGSVSTLKIQRTQQEDSAVYLCASSNRRDRYNEQFFGPGTRLTVL.

This chain joins TRBV9 and TRBJ2-7, with D possibly being TRBD2 (6 bases). The CDR3 sequence is 15 residues long. Looked up from germline, CDR1 is SGDLS and CDR2 is YYNGEE. The ends were cut back, 0 bases at V and 1 base at J, with 11 bases in the middle. CDR3 amino acids: CASSVGNSGSYEQYF. The CDR3 DNA follows: TGTGCCAGCAGCGTAGGTAATAGCGGTTCCTACGAGCAGTACTTC.

This clone was detected only once. The genes are TRBV19 and TRBJ2-1; 9 nucleotides line up with TRBD2. J lost 6 bases, V lost 9 bases, and 6 bases had no gene match. Germline CDR1 reads LNHDA; CDR2 reads SQIVND (reference sequence). CDR3 length equals 13 residues. The CDR3 loop is CASAGGPANEQFF. CDR3 in DNA: TGTGCCAGCGCGGGGGGGCCTGCCAATGAGCAGTTCTTC.

The chain has TRBV19 and TRBJ2-5; TRBD1 matches 12 bases. The CDR3 length is 17 residues. Germline CDR1 is LNHDA and CDR2 is SQIVND (reference sequence). J lost 5 bases, V lost 5 bases, and 12 bases had no gene match. The CDR3 spells CASSGSGTGGAKETQYF. As DNA, the CDR3 is TGTGCCAGTAGTGGCTCCGGGACAGGGGGCGCGAAGGAGACCCAGTACTTC.

This rearrangement joins TRBV12-3 or TRBV12-4 to TRBJ1-2, with TRBD1 matching 10 bases. Trimming took 5 bases from V and 8 from J; bases not matched to a gene: 5. The CDR3 totals 13 residues. CDR3 protein: CASSRGTGEGYTF. The CDR3 DNA reads as TGTGCCAGCAGTCGAGGGACAGGGGAAGGCTACACCTTC.

The chain combines TRBV7-6 with TRBJ2-7; D might be TRBD1 (6 bases). This CDR3 has 15 residues. Trimming took off 4 bases at V and 0 bases at J, with 13 bases between the two ends. The germline gives CDR1 SGHVS, CDR2 FNYEAQ. CDR3 nucleotides: TGTGCCAGCAGCTCCGAACAGGGCAGCTCCTACGAGCAGTACTTC. This translates into CASSSEQGSSYEQYF.

The chain joins TRBV4-3 to TRBJ1-2; D unclear. From germline, CDR1 is LGHNA and CDR2 YSLEER. V was cut by 0 bases and J by 4 bases, with 9 bases left in between. The CDR3 sequence is 14 residues long. As DNA, the CDR3 is TGCGCCAGCAGCCAAGACGAGGGTTTCTATGGCTACACCTTC. It is translated as CASSQDEGFYGYTF.

This clone was seen a few times. The CDR3 DNA follows: TGTGCCAGCAGTGTGTTCTCCGACTATACTAGCACAGATACGCAGTATTTT. The encoded protein is CASSVFSDYTSTDTQYF. The chain is built from TRBV2 and TRBJ2-3; D possibly corresponds to TRBD2 (5 bases). Between the trimmed V and J ends, which lost 4 bases and 0 bases, there was a span of 17 bases. This CDR3 region has 17 residues. Germline CDR1 is SNHLY and CDR2 is FYNNEI.

This chain connects TRBV11-3 to TRBJ1-2; 7 positions agree with TRBD1. V gave up 5 bases and J gave up 5 bases; unmatched junction bases: 5. The CDR3 totals 13 residues. CDR1 is SGHNT, CDR2 YENEEA, per germline. CDR3 sequence: CASSAGQLYGYTF. The CDR3 bases are TGTGCCAGCAGCGCGGGACAGCTGTATGGCTACACCTTC.

This chain links TRBV27 with TRBJ2-2; 7 positions match TRBD1. The CDR3 consists of 15 residues. With 7 bases clipped from V and 3 bases from J, the junction kept 8 bases outside the gene matches. Looked up from germline, CDR1 is MNHEY and CDR2 is SMNVEV (reference sequence). The CDR3 region is CASKSTGSYTGELFF. Here the CDR3 DNA reads TGTGCCAGCAAATCGACAGGGTCCTACACCGGGGAGCTGTTTTTT.

This clone appeared once. This chain uses TRBV29-1 with TRBJ2-1, with 9 bases that match TRBD2. CDR3 length: 14 amino acids. The trim removed 3 bases at V and 5 bases at J, leaving 5 bases unmatched. From germline, CDR1 is SQVTM and CDR2 ANQGSEA. CDR3: CSVEFGGGDNEQFF. The DNA of the CDR3 is TGCAGCGTTGAGTTCGGCGGGGGGGACAATGAGCAGTTCTTC.

This clone was counted only a few times. The V and J genes are TRBV7-9 and TRBJ1-1, with a weak D call TRBD1 (6 bases). The CDR3 totals 15 residues. V was cut by 1 base and J by 3 bases, with 12 bases left in between. CDR1 SEHNR and CDR2 FQNEAQ come from the germline V gene (reference sequence). CDR3 DNA sequence: TGTGCCAGCAGCTTAGTAGGCAGGGGTTACACTGAAGCTTTCTTT. Amino acids: CASSLVGRGYTEAFF. Supplemented by reference TRBV7-9 and TRBJ1-1, the full variable domain reads DTGVSQNPRHKITKRGQNVTFRCDPISEHNRLYWYRQTLGQGPEFLTYFQNEAQLEKSRLLSDRFSAERPKGSFSTLEIQRTEQGDSAMYLCASSLVGRGYTEAFFGQGTRLTVV.

The gene calls are TRBV3-1 (or the pseudogene TRBV3-2) and TRBJ2-7; TRBD1 might be the D (6 bases). The CDR3 contains 15 residues. Trimming took 3 bases from V and 0 from J, leaving 12 bases between them. Germline-derived CDR1 and CDR2 are LGHDT and YNNKEL (reference sequence). As DNA, the CDR3 is TGTGCCAGCAGCCAGTCCGGGACACTCTCCTACGAGCAGTACTTC. Translation: CASSQSGTLSYEQYF.

The chain couples TRBV14 to TRBJ2-1; the match to TRBD2 covers 12 bases. Germline values: CDR1 SGHDN, CDR2 FVKESK. The CDR3 covers 15 residues. The J segment lost 10 bases and the V segment lost 4 bases, leaving 8 bases of the junction unmatched. The CDR3 sequence: CASSPYRLAGEEQFF. The DNA of the CDR3 is TGTGCCAGCAGCCCCTACAGACTAGCGGGGGAAGAGCAGTTCTTC.